These T cell receptor beta chains were read from a single sample in a study of cytotoxic CD8 clonotypes in ibrutinib-treated CLL. TCRdb's copy holds only in-frame clones and misses some; the assay was immunoSEQ multiplex PCR. The sample has around 41,000 clones; 70% are singletons. The material sequenced was PBMCs, taken at disease progression, from a patient treated with ibrutinib. These receptors came from a human donor with chronic lymphocytic leukemia. Both conserved end residues are part of each CDR3. Fields, in order: clone size, J gene, V gene, D gene, CDR3 protein, CDR3 DNA. The D gene is left open where the match is weak. Clone size is shown for a subset of rows, as once, few, many or a class of expanded clone.

>few|TRBJ2-7|TRBV19|TRBD1
CASSSTGDDYEQYF
TGTGCCAGTAGTAGTACAGGGGACGACTACGAGCAGTACTTC
>few|TRBJ2-7|TRBV5-4|-
CASSFGPGFSYEQYF
TGTGCCAGCAGCTTTGGTCCGGGTTTCTCCTACGAGCAGTACTTC
>-|TRBJ1-5|TRBV19|TRBD1
CASWDRGYQPQHF
TGTGCCAGCTGGGACAGGGGATATCAGCCCCAGCATTTT
>-|TRBJ1-1|TRBV5-1|-
CASSLNRNTEAFF
TGCGCCAGCAGCTTAAACAGGAACACTGAAGCTTTCTTT
>-|TRBJ2-3|TRBV10-2|-
CASSPGLGGTQYF
TGCGCCAGCAGTCCAGGGTTGGGCGGTACGCAGTATTTT
>-|TRBJ1-5|TRBV28|TRBD1
CASSPGQGNQPQHF
TGTGCCAGCAGCCCGGGACAGGGCAATCAGCCCCAGCATTTT
>-|TRBJ1-2|TRBV13|TRBD1
CASSLGSGGFGYTF
TGTGCCAGCAGCTTAGGGTCAGGGGGCTTTGGCTACACCTTC
>-|TRBJ2-7|TRBV5-4|-
CASSLYPGHLEQYF
TGTGCCAGCAGCTTATACCCGGGACACCTCGAGCAGTACTTC
>few|TRBJ1-1|TRBV19|-
CASSSYMNTEAFF
TGTGCCAGTAGCAGTTATATGAACACTGAAGCTTTCTTT
>-|TRBJ1-1|TRBV10-3|TRBD1
CAIRRDRGFVEAFF
TGTGCCATCAGAAGGGACAGGGGGTTTGTTGAAGCTTTCTTT
>-|TRBJ2-3|TRBV11-2|-
CASSLGATDTQYF
TGTGCCAGCAGCTTGGGTGCCACAGATACGCAGTATTTT